This T cell receptor (beta chain) comes out of a study of T cell responses to AZD1222 COVID-19 vaccine. Overall study context: Analysis merged second doses at about 4 or about 12 weeks.

V was shortened by 6 bases and J by 7 bases, with 13 bases between the two germline ends. The CDR3 spans 13 residues. The germline V gene has CDR1 SGHAT and CDR2 FQNNGV. A word on this clone: The antigen is undetermined.

Using immunoSEQ multiplex PCR, the repertoire was profiled, and TCRdb retains in-frame clones only, with some absent. Of around 160,000 clones listed, 94% are singletons. Study-wide results and limits: Researchers report vaccine-associated CD4 TCRs spanning spike, with dominance at 160-218 and 743-854.

This sequence originates from an adult in good health. This sample comprised peripheral blood, obtained on day 0 of AZD1222 vaccination. This chain uses TRBV11-2 with TRBJ1-5, with a weak D call TRBD1 (6 bases). CDR3 sequence (DNA): TGTGCCAGCAGTTTCTACAGGGAGCAGCCCCAGCATTTT. Amino acid sequence: CASSFYREQPQHF.